This TCR beta chain appears in the sequencing data of a study of liver allograft versus peripheral blood T cells (dated by TCRdb to the early 2020s). For the wider study: The study compared T cell receptor repertoires found within transplanted livers against repertoires in the peripheral blood of liver transplant recipients.

This clonotype occurred many times. No antigen is known for it. Base quality data are lacking; no much larger clone is found one base away. The sample was run on an Illumina MiSeq. TCRdb reanalyzed the raw reads on its own, using fastp at Q25 for trimming and MiXCR for clone calling, and kept in-frame beta chains. Merged by CDR3 protein, the rows form single entries marked with the most common genes and DNA. In this sample the table shows some 6,000 distinct CDR3 sequences, around 15% of which occur a single time. Around 49% of the sample is in the top ten clones. Trimming takes 7 bases from V and 3 bases from J, and the germline ends sit 12 bases apart. CDR1 and CDR2, looked up from the germline V gene, are MNHEY and SVGAGI. From the cysteine through the phenylalanine, the CDR3 covers 13 amino acids. Only the CDR3 portion is preserved as DNA: 39 bases, with reading frame beginning at the first base.

Beyond this particular receptor, the publication reports: T cell receptor repertoires inside liver allografts were reported to be different from the repertoires detected in peripheral blood.

This clonotype was obtained from a human patient who had a liver transplant. The graft donor may be the source of some T cells after a transplant. In this chain, TRBV6-5 is recombined with TRBJ1-1, with the D gene uncertain. The base sequence is TGTGCCAGCATTAACCCTAGAGACACTGAAGCTTTCTTT. Translated, this is CASINPRDTEAFF.